A selection of T cell receptor beta chains follows, all from one sample in a study of cytomegalovirus exposure and HLA in healthy donors. TCRdb's copy holds only in-frame clones and misses some; the assay was immunoSEQ multiplex PCR. The sample shows around 180,000 clones, 84% of them seen only once. Specimen: PBMCs. Source of these receptors: a girl aged 2 to 9 in good health and CMV-seropositive. Both conserved end residues are part of each CDR3. The D gene is left open where the match is weak. Some rows mark clone size as missing; the rest say once, few, many or name a class of expanded clone.

>-|TRBJ1-3|few|TRBV2
CASSEIGFRDTIYF
TGTGCCAGCAGTGAAATCGGGTTCCGGGACACCATATATTTT
>-|TRBJ2-7|-|TRBV9
CASSGTGSSIYEQYF
TGTGCCAGCAGCGGAACCGGGTCTTCGATCTACGAGCAGTACTTC
>TRBD1|TRBJ1-4|-|TRBV19
CASSTPGQGSLNEKLFF
TGTGCCAGTAGTACTCCGGGACAGGGGAGTCTTAATGAAAAACTGTTTTTT
>-|TRBJ1-5|-|TRBV27
CASSLSAQGNQPQHF
TGTGCCAGCAGTTTAAGCGCACAGGGTAATCAGCCCCAGCATTTT
>-|TRBJ1-4|-|TRBV27
CASSTRQPRVREKLFF
TGTGCCAGCAGTACCAGACAGCCCCGTGTACGTGAAAAACTGTTTTTT
>TRBD2|TRBJ2-7|-|TRBV27
CASSFPRSGRGVQAHEQYF
TGTGCCAGCAGTTTTCCGAGAAGCGGGAGGGGAGTTCAGGCTCACGAGCAGTACTTC
>TRBD2|TRBJ2-3|-|TRBV6-5
CASKVTSSPDTQYF
TGTGCCAGCAAGGTGACTAGCTCGCCAGATACGCAGTATTTT
>-|TRBJ1-5|-|TRBV18
CASSPSSGQPQHF
TGTGCCAGCTCACCAAGCTCCGGGCAGCCCCAGCATTTT
>-|TRBJ2-1|-|TRBV25-1
CASSAYNEQFF
TGTGCCAGCAGCGCCTACAATGAGCAGTTCTTC
>-|TRBJ1-2|-|TRBV2
CASSEERGVGKDYGYTF
TGTGCCAGCAGTGAAGAGCGGGGAGTCGGGAAGGACTATGGCTACACCTTC
>-|TRBJ1-1|few|TRBV10-1
CASRGARGTEAFF
TGCGCCAGTCGGGGGGCCCGGGGCACTGAAGCTTTCTTT
>-|TRBJ1-1|few|TRBV4-1
CASSRPGVNTEAFF
TGCGCCAGCAGCCGTCCAGGGGTGAACACTGAAGCTTTCTTT
>-|TRBJ1-3|-|TRBV4-2
CASSQDHRQLYGNTIYF
TGTGCCAGCAGCCAAGATCACCGACAGCTTTATGGAAACACCATATATTTT
>-|TRBJ2-7|-|TRBV13
CASSLYGTHSTYEQYF
TGTGCCAGCAGCTTGTATGGCACCCACAGCACTTACGAGCAGTACTTC
>-|TRBJ1-3|-|TRBV10-2
CASSESTGYGNTIYF
TGCGCCAGCAGTGAGTCTACAGGGTACGGAAACACCATATATTTT
>TRBD2|TRBJ2-1|-|TRBV7-6
CASSLGSSGGAEQFF
TGTGCCAGCAGCTTAGGGTCTAGCGGGGGGGCTGAGCAGTTCTTC
>TRBD1|TRBJ1-2|-|TRBV15
CATSRDQAGTAGYTF
TGTGCCACCAGCAGAGATCAAGCCGGGACAGCTGGCTACACCTTC
>-|TRBJ2-2|-|TRBV11-3
CASSLGEAENTGELFF
TGTGCCAGCAGCCTTGGGGAGGCGGAGAACACCGGGGAGCTGTTTTTT
>TRBD2|TRBJ2-7|-|TRBV7-9
CASRPHSGSSYEQYF
TGTGCCAGCAGACCTCATAGCGGGAGCTCCTACGAGCAGTACTTC
>TRBD2|TRBJ2-7|-|TRBV11-1
CASSLEAGVGEQYF
TGTGCCAGCAGCTTAGAGGCGGGAGTCGGCGAGCAGTACTTC
>-|TRBJ1-2|few|TRBV2
CASSEWGARGYTF
TGTGCCAGCAGTGAATGGGGAGCTAGAGGCTACACCTTC
>TRBD1|TRBJ1-5|-|TRBV5-8
CASSPWPGQGLGYQPQHF
TGTGCCAGCAGCCCCTGGCCGGGACAGGGTCTTGGTTATCAGCCCCAGCATTTT
>-|TRBJ2-4|-|TRBV5-1
CASSRDSGGNIQYF
TGCGCCAGCAGCCGGGACAGCGGGGGAAACATTCAGTACTTC
>-|TRBJ1-1|-|TRBV2
CASTQNPGTPTEAFF
TGTGCCAGCACCCAAAACCCAGGGACACCCACTGAAGCTTTCTTT
>-|TRBJ2-7|few|TRBV28
CASSLGGYEQYF
TGTGCCAGCAGTTTGGGGGGTTACGAGCAGTACTTC
>TRBD2|TRBJ2-7|-|TRBV6-5
CASRPGTSGNEQYF
TGTGCCAGCAGGCCCGGGACTAGCGGGAACGAGCAGTACTTC
>-|TRBJ1-5|-|TRBV5-5
CASSLTGPSNQPQHF
TGTGCCAGCAGCTTGACAGGGCCGAGCAATCAGCCCCAGCATTTT
>-|TRBJ1-1|once|TRBV6-5
CASSYSRTAAFF
TGTGCCAGCAGTTACTCGCGGACAGCTGCTTTCTTT
>-|TRBJ2-1|-|TRBV11-3
CASSLAASGLNEQFF
TGTGCCAGCAGCTTAGCTGCTTCGGGTCTCAATGAGCAGTTCTTC
>-|TRBJ1-3|-|TRBV29-1
CSAINWGTTGNTIYF
TGCAGCGCAATAAATTGGGGGACAACCGGAAACACCATATATTTT
>-|TRBJ1-6|-|TRBV2
CASSEAGGLHF
TGTGCCAGCAGTGAAGCGGGGGGCCTCCACTTT
>-|TRBJ2-4|-|TRBV11-2
CASRASSGDIQYF
TGTGCCAGCAGAGCCTCCTCGGGGGACATTCAGTACTTC
>-|TRBJ1-1|-|TRBV5-1
CASSLSPGGLTEAFF
TGCGCCAGCAGCTTGTCCCCCGGAGGGTTGACTGAAGCTTTCTTT
>TRBD2|TRBJ2-1|-|TRBV28
CASLERGYNEQFF
TGTGCCAGCTTGGAGCGGGGTTACAATGAGCAGTTCTTC
>TRBD1|TRBJ1-2|-|TRBV5-1
CASSEGTGGAYGYTF
TGCGCCAGCAGCGAAGGGACAGGGGGCGCCTATGGCTACACCTTC
>-|TRBJ1-2|-|TRBV27
CASSRSRGVYGYTF
TGTGCCAGCAGCAGATCCAGGGGTGTCTATGGCTACACCTTC
>-|TRBJ2-1|-|TRBV5-4
CAVGGSVSSYNEQFF
TGTGCCGTCGGAGGTAGCGTGAGCTCCTACAATGAGCAGTTCTTC
>TRBD1|TRBJ2-7|-|TRBV27
CASSFGTVTEQYF
TGTGCCAGCAGTTTCGGGACAGTTACCGAGCAGTACTTC
>TRBD1|TRBJ2-2|-|TRBV4-2
CASRDRVGAGELFF
TGTGCCAGCAGGGACAGGGTTGGGGCCGGGGAGCTGTTTTTT
>-|TRBJ2-2|once|TRBV11-3
CASSLDPRTGELFF
TGTGCCAGCAGCTTAGATCCTCGTACAGGGGAGCTGTTTTTT
>TRBD1|TRBJ2-7|-|TRBV9
CASSSRQGRDEQYF
TGTGCCAGCAGCTCGCGACAGGGTCGCGACGAGCAGTACTTC
>-|TRBJ1-4|few|TRBV19
CASRGGGITNEKLFF
TGTGCCAGTAGGGGCGGGGGGATAACTAATGAAAAACTGTTTTTT
>-|TRBJ1-2|-|TRBV5-1
CASSADIYGWTF
TGCGCCAGCAGCGCGGACATCTATGGCTGGACCTTC
>-|TRBJ2-1|-|TRBV5-4
CASSRGRDYNEQFF
TGTGCCAGCAGCCGAGGACGGGACTACAATGAGCAGTTCTTC